This T cell receptor beta chain was obtained from a study of blood T cell repertoires in COVID-19. Study-wide context: Samples came from the United States, Italy and Spain, spanning acute and convalescent COVID-19.

Libraries were prepared by immunoSEQ multiplex PCR; TCRdb keeps only in-frame clonotypes and omits some of them. The table records 400,000 to 500,000 clones, approximately 91% of them present only once. The V gene lost 3 bases and the J gene lost 0 bases, with 14 bases spanning the gap. The CDR3 contains 17 residues. The germline V gene has CDR1 MDHEN and CDR2 SYDVKM. Participants had their cohort set by participant-reported clinical history. People in the exposed group encountered a COVID-19 case within 2 weeks before entering the study. The receptor's source is a woman aged 18-29 years who had been exposed to COVID-19. Specimen: PBMCs or T cells enriched from blood (not recorded which). V gene TRBV28 combines with J gene TRBJ2-2; a possible D gene is TRBD2 (6 bases). CDR3 amino acids: CASSFTYREPNTGELFF. The CDR3 DNA sequence: TGTGCCAGCAGTTTCACCTACCGGGAGCCGAACACCGGGGAGCTGTTTTTT.